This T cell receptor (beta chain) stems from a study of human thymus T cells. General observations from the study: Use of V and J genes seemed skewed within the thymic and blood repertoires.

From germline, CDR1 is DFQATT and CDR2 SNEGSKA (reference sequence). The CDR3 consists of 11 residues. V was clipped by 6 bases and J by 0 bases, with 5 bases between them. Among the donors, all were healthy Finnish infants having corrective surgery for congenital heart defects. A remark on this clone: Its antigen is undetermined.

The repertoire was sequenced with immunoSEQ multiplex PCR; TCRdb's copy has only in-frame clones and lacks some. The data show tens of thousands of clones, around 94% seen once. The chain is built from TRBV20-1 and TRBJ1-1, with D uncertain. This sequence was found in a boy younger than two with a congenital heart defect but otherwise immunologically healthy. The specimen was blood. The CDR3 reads CSARMNTEAFF. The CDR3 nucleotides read TGCAGTGCCCGGATGAACACTGAAGCTTTCTTT.